This TCR beta chain stems from a study of long-term antiretroviral therapy in people with HIV. At the survey level, the v3.0 immunoSEQ assay was run. Sequencing used immunoSEQ multiplex PCR; TCRdb keeps in-frame clones, though not all of them. Of roughly 29,000 clones in the sample, approximately 80% are singletons; the top ten hold under 8.5%. This clone was recorded once. The CDR3 loop spans 13 amino acids. The germline gives CDR1 SGHKS, CDR2 YYEKEE (reference sequence). The V gene lost 4 bases and the J gene lost 9 bases, with 14 bases spanning the gap. The chain has TRBV5-5 and TRBJ2-1, with D perhaps matching TRBD1 (6 bases). This TCR was sampled from a man aged 35-49 years with HIV. The input for sequencing was unsorted PBMCs, taken 0.3 years after starting antiretroviral therapy. The CDR3 is CASSAGQFGEQFF. The CDR3 bases are TGTGCCAGCAGCGCCGGACAGTTCGGTGAGCAGTTCTTC. Full variable domain (remainder filled in from reference TRBV5-5 and TRBJ2-1): DAGVTQSPTHLIKTRGQQVTLRCSPISGHKSVSWYQQVLGQGPQFIFQYYEKEERGRGNFPDRFSARQFPNYSSELNVNALLLGDSALYLCASSAGQFGEQFFGPGTRLTVL.